These 29 T cell receptor beta chains share one sample of origin, sequenced in a study of T cells in Graves' hyperthyroidism and ophthalmopathy. Amplification of TCR beta CDR3 regions used RNA as the template. First-round RT-PCR targeting the TCR CDR3 was performed with the HTBI primer set. TCRdb recomputed calls from the multiplex PCR reads with MiXCR, one row per CDR3 protein. The sample records a few hundred thousand distinct CDR3 sequences, 20% being singletons. The source material was blood. All receptors come from a man between 18 and 29 years old with Graves' hyperthyroidism.

This chain joins TRBV18 and TRBJ1-1; D perhaps matches TRBD1 (5 bases). V was pared by 1 base and J by 1 base, with 7 bases between. The length of the CDR3 is 14 residues. Germline CDR1 reads KGHSH; CDR2 reads LQKENI. The CDR3 DNA reads as TGTGCCAGCTCACCACTGGACACGAACACTGAAGCTTTCTTT. Translation: CASSPLDTNTEAFF.

As for this clonotype: The junction departs from the called germline gene at one end, perhaps through a read error. The rearrangement links TRBV5-1 to TRBJ1-2, with 9 bases lining up with TRBD1. CDR1 is SGHRS and CDR2 is YFSETQ in the germline V gene. The CDR3 consists of 17 residues. CDR3 DNA sequence: TGTGCCAGCAATTTGGGACAGGGAAATGATGCCTTCTATGGCTACATCTTC. As protein: CASNLGQGNDAFYGYIF.

This clonotype showed up many times. The chain recombines TRBV27 with TRBJ1-1; 7 bases line up with TRBD1. This CDR3 contains 11 residues. CDR1 MNHEY and CDR2 SMNVEV come from the germline V gene (reference sequence). V shed 5 bases and J 11 bases; nucleotides not matched to a gene: 5. The CDR3 here is CASSEGARAFF. The CDR3 nucleotides are TGTGCCAGCAGTGAGGGGGCGCGGGCTTTCTTT.

The sample holds a few counts of this clonotype. The chain links TRBV6-1 to TRBJ1-6, with 7 nucleotides matching TRBD1. The CDR3 sequence is 13 residues long. V dropped 6 bases and J dropped 10; count of bases not matched to a gene: 6. In germline, CDR1 is MNHNS, CDR2 SASEGT. The CDR3 reads CASRQGRASPLHF. The CDR3 DNA reads TGTGCCAGCAGACAGGGGAGGGCATCACCCCTCCACTTT.

This clonotype was detected ten times or more. The rearrangement links TRBV6-5 to TRBJ1-1, with D possibly TRBD1 on 5 matching bases. Trimming cost V 7 bases and J 4 bases, with 16 bases left between them. In germline, CDR1 is MNHEY, CDR2 SVGAGI. This CDR3 has 14 residues. This chain's CDR3 is CASIWGGSGTEAFF. The CDR3 DNA reads TGTGCCAGCATCTGGGGGGGGTCGGGCACTGAAGCTTTCTTT.

This clonotype was counted many times. This chain uses TRBV4-1 with TRBJ2-7; D call uncertain. Trimming left V 4 bases short and J 0 bases short, with 16 bases between. The CDR3 is 16 residues long. Germline lookup yields CDR1 MGHRA and CDR2 YSYEKL. The CDR3 DNA is TGCGCCAGCAGCCCCACGGCATTGGCAGCCTCCTACGAGCAGTACTTC. Translating gives CASSPTALAASYEQYF.

The CDR3 nucleotides read TGCAGTGCTAGCACTAGCGGGAGCTCCTACGAGCAGTACTTC. This encodes CSASTSGSSYEQYF. The genes are TRBV20-1 and TRBJ2-7; TRBD2 agrees at 11 bases. Germline CDR1 is DFQATT and CDR2 is SNEGSKA (reference sequence). J gave up 0 bases and V 3 bases, and 1 base lay outside the gene matches. This CDR3 has 14 amino acids.

Ten or more counts support this clonotype. V and J are TRBV28 and TRBJ2-5, with a weak D call TRBD1 (5 bases). This CDR3 contains 15 residues. The germline gives CDR1 MDHEN, CDR2 SYDVKM. V was cut by 4 bases and J by 5 bases, with 17 bases left in between. The CDR3 loop is CASSSGIVSQETQYF. The CDR3 DNA follows: TGTGCCAGCAGTTCAGGGATCGTCTCACAGGAGACCCAGTACTTC. Using reference TRBV28 and TRBJ2-5 for the parts outside the CDR3, the full variable domain is DVKVTQSSRYLVKRTGEKVFLECVQDMDHENMFWYRQDPGLGLRLIYFSYDVKMKEKGDIPEGYSVSREKKERFSLILESASTNQTSMYLCASSSGIVSQETQYFGPGTRLLVL.

Many counts were recorded for this clonotype. The chain joins TRBV10-2 to TRBJ1-5; 9 nucleotides match TRBD1. The CDR3 runs 16 residues. Germline loops: CDR1 WSHSY, CDR2 SAAADI. With 3 bases clipped from V and 4 bases from J, the junction kept 7 bases outside the gene matches. CDR3 sequence: CASSDHKGQGNQPQHF. Here the CDR3 DNA reads TGCGCCAGCAGTGACCACAAGGGACAGGGAAATCAGCCCCAGCATTTT.

At least ten counts were recorded for this clonotype. The genes are TRBV28 and TRBJ1-2; possible D gene TRBD1, 6 bases. The germline V gene has CDR1 MDHEN and CDR2 SYDVKM. V lost 5 bases and J lost 3, with 10 bases in between. The CDR3 is 13 residues long. The CDR3 DNA is TGTGCCAGCAGTCGCTCAGGGGACTATGGCTACACCTTC. As protein: CASSRSGDYGYTF.

With regard to this clonotype: Germline is not matched at one junction end, which may reflect a read error. The J gene is TRBJ1-2, the V gene TRBV5-1, with D possibly TRBD1 on 5 matching bases. The CDR3 runs 14 residues. Germline V lookup: CDR1 SGHRS, CDR2 YFSETQ. CDR3 in amino acids: CASRRDRVYYGYTF. The CDR3, as DNA: TGCGCCAGCAGAAGGGACCGGGTCTACTATGGTTACACCTTC.

This clonotype came up many times. This rearrangement joins TRBV5-1 to TRBJ2-7; tentatively, D is TRBD1 (5 bases). Germline CDR1 SGHRS, CDR2 YFSETQ. V lost 0 bases to trimming and J lost 0 bases, with 16 bases between them. The CDR3 is made up of 17 amino acids. The CDR3 DNA is TGCGCCAGCAGCTTGGTCCCGCTGGGGCAGGGCTCCTACGAGCAGTACTTC. Translated, it gives CASSLVPLGQGSYEQYF. The full variable domain, rest sourced from reference TRBV5-1 and TRBJ2-7, is KAGVTQTPRYLIKTRGQQVTLSCSPISGHRSVSWYQQTPGQGLQFLFEYFSETQRNKGNFPGRFSGRQFSNSRSEMNVSTLELGDSALYLCASSLVPLGQGSYEQYFGPGTRLTVT.

The chain recombines TRBV6-2 or TRBV6-3 with TRBJ2-7; D unresolved. Per germline, CDR1 MNHEY and CDR2 SVGEGT. The CDR3 totals 14 residues. V was shortened by 0 bases and J by 4 bases, with 10 bases between the two germline ends. DNA for the CDR3: TGTGCCAGCAGTTACTCGAGTCAGGTGTACGAGCAGTACTTC. The encoded protein is CASSYSSQVYEQYF.

The rearrangement joins TRBV30 to TRBJ2-7; D gene unclear. CDR1 and CDR2 from the germline V gene are GTSNPN and SVGIG (reference sequence). This CDR3 comprises 14 residues. Trimming shortened V by 2 bases and J by 8 bases, and 19 bases separated the two germline ends. Written as DNA, the CDR3 is TGTGCCTGGAGTCCGACTCCCGGAAGAGAAAAGCAGTACTTC. The encoded protein is CAWSPTPGREKQYF.

The gene calls are TRBV7-2 and TRBJ1-1; no reliable D call. CDR3 length: 13 amino acids. In germline, CDR1 is SGHTA, CDR2 FQGNSA. V lost 3 bases to trimming and J lost 4 bases, with 9 bases between them. The CDR3 DNA is TGTGCCAGCAGCTTGTATGTGGGCACTGAAGCTTTCTTT. It specifies CASSLYVGTEAFF.

This chain links TRBV12-3 or TRBV12-4 with TRBJ1-1, with a weak D call TRBD1 (5 bases). The CDR3 sequence is 13 residues long. The V gene lost 8 bases and the J gene lost 6 bases, with 16 bases spanning the gap. CDR3 in amino acids: CASYARRGAEAFF. DNA for the CDR3: TGTGCCAGCTACGCAAGGCGGGGGGCTGAAGCTTTCTTT.

This clonotype occurred many times. This chain uses TRBV25-1 with TRBJ1-5; perhaps TRBD1 as D (6 bases). CDR1 MGHDK and CDR2 SYGVNS come from the germline V gene. The CDR3 contains 14 residues. V lost 3 bases and J 7 bases, leaving 13 bases between the germline ends. The CDR3 bases are TGTGCCAGCAGTGACGCCAGGGGAGGGCAGCCCCAGCATTTT. It specifies CASSDARGGQPQHF.

Comment on this clonotype: A much larger clone sits a single nucleotide away, making a read error possible. The CDR3, as DNA: TGTGCCAGCAGCCCCAGCGGGGTGGGCACCAGGGAGCTGTTTTTT. Amino acids: CASSPSGVGTRELFF. The chain uses TRBV7-9 and TRBJ2-2; 7 nucleotides agree with TRBD2. The CDR3 contains 15 residues. The germline V gene encodes CDR1 SEHNR and CDR2 FQNEAQ (reference sequence).

Concerning this clonotype itself: One end of the junction fails to match germline, which may point to a read error. The gene calls are TRBV12-3 or TRBV12-4 and TRBJ2-2, with 8 nucleotides matching TRBD1. The CDR3 sequence is 15 residues long. CDR3 DNA: TGTGCCAGCAGCCATGGACAGGGAGGCACCGGGGAGCTGCTTTTT. Its protein is CASSHGQGGTGELLF.

The chain uses TRBV6-2 or TRBV6-3 and TRBJ2-7; TRBD1 might be the D (6 bases). Germline CDR1 is MNHEY and CDR2 is SVGEGT. The CDR3 runs 11 residues. The V gene lost 8 bases and the J gene lost 6 bases, with 11 bases spanning the gap. CDR3 residues: CASAAGVEQYF. For the CDR3, the DNA is TGTGCCAGCGCGGCAGGGGTCGAGCAGTACTTC.

J is TRBJ2-7 and V is TRBV11-2; possible D gene TRBD1, 6 bases. Germline V CDR1 and CDR2: SGHAT, FQNNGV. This CDR3 comprises 13 residues. V was clipped by 1 base and J by 6 bases, with 10 bases between them. The CDR3 DNA sequence: TGTGCCAGCAGCTTAGCCGCAGGGGCCGAGCAGTACTTC. Translating it yields CASSLAAGAEQYF.

In this sample, this clonotype turned up many times. The chain employs TRBV2 and TRBJ1-2; D gene ambiguous. The V gene lost 2 bases and the J gene lost 2 bases, with 6 bases spanning the gap. Germline V gene sequence: CDR1 SNHLY, CDR2 FYNNEI. The CDR3 runs 13 residues. The CDR3 is CASSELGNYGYTF. CDR3 coding DNA: TGTGCCAGCAGTGAATTAGGGAACTATGGCTACACCTTC.

This clonotype was observed once. This chain joins TRBV12-3 or TRBV12-4 and TRBJ2-7; 7 positions agree with TRBD1. V lost 5 bases and J lost 0; bases outside the gene matches: 7. This CDR3 is built from 15 residues. The CDR3 here is CASSGARGSSYEQYF. CDR3 nucleotide sequence: TGTGCCAGCAGTGGGGCCAGGGGGAGCTCCTACGAGCAGTACTTC.

Here the CDR3 DNA reads TGTGCCAGCAGGTGGATGGAATCCTACGAGCAGTACTTC. The encoded protein is CASRWMESYEQYF. The chain has TRBV2 and TRBJ2-7; D call uncertain. CDR1 SNHLY and CDR2 FYNNEI come from the germline V gene. V shed 6 bases and J shed 1 base, with 10 bases lying between them. The CDR3 consists of 13 residues.

At least ten counts were recorded for this clonotype. The chain carries TRBV28 and TRBJ1-1; unclear D gene. Germline assignment: CDR1 MDHEN and CDR2 SYDVKM. Deletions cut 4 bases from V and 0 bases from J, with 6 bases between. The CDR3 loop spans 13 amino acids. Here the CDR3 reads CASSYPMNTEAFF. In DNA form, the CDR3 reads TGTGCCAGCAGTTATCCCATGAACACTGAAGCTTTCTTT.

This clonotype was seen at least ten times. This chain links TRBV15 with TRBJ1-5, with a weak D call TRBD1 (5 bases). The germline V gene has CDR1 LNHNV and CDR2 YYDKDF (reference sequence). V gave up 10 bases and J gave up 1 base, with 8 bases separating them. This CDR3 is built from 12 residues. CDR3 in amino acids: CAIGGSNQPQHF. CDR3 in DNA: TGTGCCATTGGGGGGAGCAATCAGCCCCAGCATTTT.

This clonotype was picked up one time. This chain joins TRBV12-3 or TRBV12-4 and TRBJ2-5; 8 nucleotides line up with TRBD2. There are 16 residues in the CDR3. V trimming: 5 bases; J trimming: 5 bases; junction bases outside the gene matches: 13. This CDR3 is CASSPGRGGLGETQYF. CDR3 nucleotides: TGTGCCAGCAGTCCCGGCCGCGGGGGGCTGGGGGAGACCCAGTACTTC.

This clonotype was detected many times. J is TRBJ1-3 and V is TRBV6-1; D is uncertain. Trimming cost V 1 base and J 0 bases, with 7 bases left between them. The CDR3 runs to 15 residues. CDR1 and CDR2 from the germline V gene are MNHNS and SASEGT. CDR3 DNA sequence: TGTGCCAGCAGTGAAGATCTGTTCTCTGGAAACACCATATATTTT. It codes for CASSEDLFSGNTIYF.

V gene TRBV6-2 or TRBV6-3 combines with J gene TRBJ1-2; 10 nucleotides align to TRBD1. Trimming took 4 bases from V and 5 from J; bases not matched to a gene: 16. CDR3 length: 18 amino acids. Germline V CDR1 and CDR2: MNHEY, SVGEGT. CDR3 in amino acids: CASSSWAPTGTGEYGYTF. CDR3 DNA sequence: TGTGCCAGCAGTTCGTGGGCCCCTACCGGGACAGGGGAGTATGGCTACACCTTC.